The present T cell receptor beta chain was sequenced within a study of blood T cell repertoires in COVID-19. Looking at the study overall: Samples taken during acute and convalescent COVID-19 were collected in the United States, Italy and Spain. The cDNA or gDNA used as material had been derived from T cells, B-cell-depleted T cells, or PBMCs.

Source study methods: By means of reference gene primer amplification, nucleated cell counts were estimated. Some clones are missing from TCRdb's copy, which holds only in-frame ones; the method was immunoSEQ multiplex PCR. V, J and clone size derive from that table, while D and trimming were established from the DNA sequence. The table lists 80,000 or so clones, roughly four fifths of them singletons. CDR1 SGDLS and CDR2 YYNGEE come from the germline V gene. V trimming: 4 bases; J trimming: 3 bases; junction bases outside the gene matches: 12. The CDR3 runs to 17 residues. This chain uses TRBV9 with TRBJ2-2, with 7 bases fitting TRBD1. Sequencing used peripheral blood. The source is a man aged 55 to 70 with acute or convalescent COVID-19. CDR3 region: CASSTDVTGAYTGELFF. As DNA, the CDR3 is TGTGCCAGCAGCACCGACGTAACAGGGGCCTACACCGGGGAGCTGTTTTTT.